The entry that follows covers one T cell receptor beta chain sequence. Its antigen is undetermined. Germline lookup yields CDR1 MNHEY and CDR2 SVGAGI. V lost 4 bases and J 6 bases, leaving 16 bases between the germline ends. The CDR3 consists of 15 residues. The sample originates from a study of identical twins. Regarding the study as a whole: Excess sharing by twins proved weaker in beta out-of-frame sequences.

TCRdb used MiXCR to reprocess the 5' RACE reads, holding one entry per CDR3 protein. This table holds 450,000 or so distinct CDR3 sequences, about 24% found once. A further study also used this sample, focusing on T cells expressing NK-cell markers.

This clonotype originated in a woman between 18 and 29 years old in good health. The sequencing input was CD4+ T cells sorted from blood. The chain carries TRBV6-5 and TRBJ1-5; weak D call: TRBD1 (6 bases). The CDR3 DNA reads as TGTGCCAGCAGTTCCCGACCAGGGGTCGGTCAGCCCCAGCATTTT. This encodes CASSSRPGVGQPQHF.